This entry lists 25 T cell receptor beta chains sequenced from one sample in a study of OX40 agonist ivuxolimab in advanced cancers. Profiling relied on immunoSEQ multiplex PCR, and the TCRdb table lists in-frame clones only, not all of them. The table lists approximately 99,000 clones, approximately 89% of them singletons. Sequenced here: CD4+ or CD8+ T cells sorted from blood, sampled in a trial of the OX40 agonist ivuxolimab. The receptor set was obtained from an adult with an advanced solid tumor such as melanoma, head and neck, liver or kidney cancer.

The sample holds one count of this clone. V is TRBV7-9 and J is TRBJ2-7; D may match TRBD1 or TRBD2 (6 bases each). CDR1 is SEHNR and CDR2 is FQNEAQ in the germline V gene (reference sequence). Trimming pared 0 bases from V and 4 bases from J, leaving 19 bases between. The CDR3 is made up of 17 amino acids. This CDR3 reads CASSLAGSPGADYEQYF. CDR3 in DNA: TGTGCCAGCAGCTTAGCGGGGTCCCCGGGGGCAGATTACGAGCAGTACTTC.

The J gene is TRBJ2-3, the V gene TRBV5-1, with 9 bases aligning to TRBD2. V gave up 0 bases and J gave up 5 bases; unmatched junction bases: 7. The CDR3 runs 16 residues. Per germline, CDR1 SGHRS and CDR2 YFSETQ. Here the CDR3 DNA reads TGCGCCAGCAGCTTGGGCGGCGGGGGGGCCGAAGATACGCAGTATTTT. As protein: CASSLGGGGAEDTQYF.

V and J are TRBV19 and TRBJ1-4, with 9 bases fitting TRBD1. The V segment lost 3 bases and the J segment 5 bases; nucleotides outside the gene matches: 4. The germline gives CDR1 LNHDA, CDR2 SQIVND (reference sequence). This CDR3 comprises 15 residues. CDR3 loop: CASSMIGQGNEKLFF. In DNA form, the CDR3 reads TGTGCCAGTAGTATGATTGGACAGGGGAATGAAAAACTGTTTTTT.

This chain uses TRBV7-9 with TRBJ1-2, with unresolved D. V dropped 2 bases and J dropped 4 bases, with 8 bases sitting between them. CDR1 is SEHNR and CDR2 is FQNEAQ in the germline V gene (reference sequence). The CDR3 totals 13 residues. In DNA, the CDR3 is TGTGCCAGCAGCTTAAATCAGGCCTATGGCTACACCTTC. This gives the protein CASSLNQAYGYTF.

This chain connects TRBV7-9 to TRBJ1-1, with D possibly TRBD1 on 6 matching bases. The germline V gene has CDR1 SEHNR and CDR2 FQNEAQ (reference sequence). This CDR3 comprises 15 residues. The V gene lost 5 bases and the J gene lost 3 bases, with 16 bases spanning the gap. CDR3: CASSTQGGGDTEAFF. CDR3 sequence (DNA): TGTGCCAGCAGCACTCAGGGAGGGGGAGACACTGAAGCTTTCTTT.

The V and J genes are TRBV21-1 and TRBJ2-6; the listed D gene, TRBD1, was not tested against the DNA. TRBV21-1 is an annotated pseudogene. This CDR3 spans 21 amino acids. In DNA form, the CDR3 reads TGTGCCAGCAGCAAAGCGCTCCAGGGGACAGACCCTAGCTCTGGGGCCAACGTCCTGACTTTC. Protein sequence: CASSKALQGTDPSSGANVLTF.

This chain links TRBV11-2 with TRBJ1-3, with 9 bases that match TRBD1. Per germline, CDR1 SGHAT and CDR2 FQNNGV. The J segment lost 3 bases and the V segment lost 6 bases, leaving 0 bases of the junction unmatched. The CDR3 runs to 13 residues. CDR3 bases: TGTGCCAGCAGGGGACAGGGTGGAAACACCATATATTTT. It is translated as CASRGQGGNTIYF.

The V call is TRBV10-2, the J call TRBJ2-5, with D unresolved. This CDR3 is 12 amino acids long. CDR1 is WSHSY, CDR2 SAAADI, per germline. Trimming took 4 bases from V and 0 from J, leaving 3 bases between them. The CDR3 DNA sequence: TGCGCCAGCAGTGGTTACCAAGAGACCCAGTACTTC. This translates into CASSGYQETQYF.

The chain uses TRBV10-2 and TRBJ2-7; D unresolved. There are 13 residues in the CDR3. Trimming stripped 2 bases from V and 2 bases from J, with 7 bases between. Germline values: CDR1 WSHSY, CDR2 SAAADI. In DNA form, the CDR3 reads TGCGCCAGCAGTGAGCTCGGAACCTACGAGCAGTACTTC. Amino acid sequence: CASSELGTYEQYF.

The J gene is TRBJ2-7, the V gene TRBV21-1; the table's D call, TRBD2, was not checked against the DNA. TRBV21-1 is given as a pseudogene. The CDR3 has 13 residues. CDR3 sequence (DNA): TGTGCCTCAGCATGGAGAACGGCCTACGAGCAGTACTTC. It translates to CASAWRTAYEQYF.

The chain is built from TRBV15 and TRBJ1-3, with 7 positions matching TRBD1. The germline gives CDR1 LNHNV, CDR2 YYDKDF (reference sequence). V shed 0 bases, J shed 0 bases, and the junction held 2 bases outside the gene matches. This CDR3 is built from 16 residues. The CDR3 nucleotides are TGTGCCACCAGCAGAGATGGGACAGTCTCTGGAAACACCATATATTTT. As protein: CATSRDGTVSGNTIYF.

The CDR3 spells CASLQGRTEAFF. CDR3 nucleotide sequence: TGCGCCAGTCTACAGGGACGGACTGAAGCTTTCTTT. The rearrangement uses TRBV10-2 and TRBJ1-1; a weak D match, TRBD1 (6 bases). Trimming left V 9 bases short and J 5 bases short, with 13 bases between. The CDR3 covers 12 residues. CDR1 WSHSY and CDR2 SAAADI come from the germline V gene.

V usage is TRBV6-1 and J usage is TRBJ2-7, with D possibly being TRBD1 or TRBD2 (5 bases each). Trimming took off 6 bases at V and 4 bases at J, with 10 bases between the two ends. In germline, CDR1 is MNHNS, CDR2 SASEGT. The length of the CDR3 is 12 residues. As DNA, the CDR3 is TGTGCCAGCAGGGGGGTCGGTTACGAGCAGTACTTC. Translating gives CASRGVGYEQYF.

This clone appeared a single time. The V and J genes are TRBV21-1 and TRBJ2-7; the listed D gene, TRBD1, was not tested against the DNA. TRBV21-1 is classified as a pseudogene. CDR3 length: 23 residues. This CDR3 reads CASSCRSGQGAREEREPSYEQYF. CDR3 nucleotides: TGTGCCAGCAGCTGCCGATCGGGACAGGGGGCGCGGGAGGAGCGGGAGCCTTCCTACGAGCAGTACTTC.

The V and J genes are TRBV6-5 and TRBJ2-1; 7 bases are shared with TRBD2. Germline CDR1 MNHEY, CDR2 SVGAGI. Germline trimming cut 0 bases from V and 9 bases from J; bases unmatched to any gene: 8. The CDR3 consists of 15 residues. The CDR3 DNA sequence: TGTGCCAGCAGTTACTCGAACCCCAGGGAGGGTGAGCAGTTCTTC. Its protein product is CASSYSNPREGEQFF.

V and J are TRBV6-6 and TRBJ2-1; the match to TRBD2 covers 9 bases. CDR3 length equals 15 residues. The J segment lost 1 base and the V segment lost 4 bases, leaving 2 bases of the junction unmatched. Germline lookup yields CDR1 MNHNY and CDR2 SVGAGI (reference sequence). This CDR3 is CASSSLAGSYNEQFF. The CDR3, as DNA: TGTGCCAGCAGTTCTCTAGCGGGGTCCTACAATGAGCAGTTCTTC.

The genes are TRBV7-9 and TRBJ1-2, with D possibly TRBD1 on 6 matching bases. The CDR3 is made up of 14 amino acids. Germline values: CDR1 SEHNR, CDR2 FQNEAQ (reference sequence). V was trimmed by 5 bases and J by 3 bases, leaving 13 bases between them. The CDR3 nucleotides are TGTGCCAGCAGCAACAGGGAAGTGGACTATGGCTACACCTTC. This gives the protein CASSNREVDYGYTF.

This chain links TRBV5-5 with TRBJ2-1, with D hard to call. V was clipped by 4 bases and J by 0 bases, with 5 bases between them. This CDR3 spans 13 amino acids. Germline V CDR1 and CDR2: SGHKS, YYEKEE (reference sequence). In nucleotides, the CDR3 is TGTGCCAGCAGCCTTGTCTCCTACAATGAGCAGTTCTTC. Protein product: CASSLVSYNEQFF.

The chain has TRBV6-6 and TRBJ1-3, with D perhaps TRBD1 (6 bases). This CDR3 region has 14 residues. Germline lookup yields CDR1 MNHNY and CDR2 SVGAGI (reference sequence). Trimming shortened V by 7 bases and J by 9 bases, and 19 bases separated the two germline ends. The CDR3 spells CASTKQGLPPTIYF. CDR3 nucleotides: TGTGCCAGCACCAAACAGGGTTTACCCCCCACCATATATTTT.

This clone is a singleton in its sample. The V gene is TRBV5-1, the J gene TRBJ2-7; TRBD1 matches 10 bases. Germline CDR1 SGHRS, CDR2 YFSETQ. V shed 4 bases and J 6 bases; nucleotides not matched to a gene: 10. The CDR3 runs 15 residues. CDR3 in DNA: TGCGCCAGCAGCGCCGGGACAGGGGCGACCTCCGAGCAGTACTTC. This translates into CASSAGTGATSEQYF. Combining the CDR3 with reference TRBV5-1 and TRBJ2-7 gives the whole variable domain KAGVTQTPRYLIKTRGQQVTLSCSPISGHRSVSWYQQTPGQGLQFLFEYFSETQRNKGNFPGRFSGRQFSNSRSEMNVSTLELGDSALYLCASSAGTGATSEQYFGPGTRLTVT.

The CDR3 DNA reads TGTGCCAGCGTAGACAGGGAAGGCTACACCTTC. Amino acid sequence: CASVDREGYTF. V gene TRBV21-1 combines with J gene TRBJ1-2; the table names TRBD1, a call not compared with the DNA. TRBV21-1 is tagged as a pseudogene. The CDR3 sequence is 11 residues long.

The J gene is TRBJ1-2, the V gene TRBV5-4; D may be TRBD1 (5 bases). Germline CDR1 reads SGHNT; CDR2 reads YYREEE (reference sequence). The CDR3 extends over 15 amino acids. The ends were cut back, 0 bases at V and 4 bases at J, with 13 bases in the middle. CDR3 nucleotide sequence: TGTGCCAGCAGCTTGGGAGGGGATTGGGGCTATGGCTACACCTTC. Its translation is CASSLGGDWGYGYTF.

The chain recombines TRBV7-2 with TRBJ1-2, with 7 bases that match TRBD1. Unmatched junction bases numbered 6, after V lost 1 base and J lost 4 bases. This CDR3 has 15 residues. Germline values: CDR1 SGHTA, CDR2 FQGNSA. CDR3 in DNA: TGTGCCAGCAGCTTAGACCTCAGGGGGAGCTATGGCTACACCTTC. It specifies CASSLDLRGSYGYTF.

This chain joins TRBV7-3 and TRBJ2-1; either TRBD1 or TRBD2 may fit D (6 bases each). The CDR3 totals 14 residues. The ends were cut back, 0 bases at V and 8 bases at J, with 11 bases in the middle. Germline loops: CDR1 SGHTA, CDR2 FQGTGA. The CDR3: CASSLTFGGYEQFF. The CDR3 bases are TGTGCCAGCAGCTTAACGTTCGGGGGCTATGAGCAGTTCTTC.

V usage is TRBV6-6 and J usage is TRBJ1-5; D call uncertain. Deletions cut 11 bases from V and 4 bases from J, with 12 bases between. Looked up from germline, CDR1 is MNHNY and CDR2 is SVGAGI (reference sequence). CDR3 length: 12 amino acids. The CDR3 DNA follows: TGTGCCGCAGCGTCCAGGAATCAGCCCCAGCATTTT. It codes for CAAASRNQPQHF.